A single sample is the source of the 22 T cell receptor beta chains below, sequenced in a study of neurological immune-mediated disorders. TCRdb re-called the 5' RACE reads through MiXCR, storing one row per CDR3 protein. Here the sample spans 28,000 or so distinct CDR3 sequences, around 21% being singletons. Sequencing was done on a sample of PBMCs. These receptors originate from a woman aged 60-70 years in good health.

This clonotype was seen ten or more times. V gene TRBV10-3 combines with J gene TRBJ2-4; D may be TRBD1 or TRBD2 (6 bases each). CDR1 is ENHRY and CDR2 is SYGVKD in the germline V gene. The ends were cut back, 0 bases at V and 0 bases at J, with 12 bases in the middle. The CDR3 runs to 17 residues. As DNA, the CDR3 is TGTGCCATCAGTGAGTCGTTAGGGGGGATAGCCAAAAACATTCAGTACTTC. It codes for CAISESLGGIAKNIQYF.

The CDR3 bases are TGTGCCAGCAGTCTACGATGGGAGGACAGGGGGCCTGGCAATCAGCCCCAGCATTTT. It is translated as CASSLRWEDRGPGNQPQHF. V is TRBV2 and J is TRBJ1-5; 11 nucleotides align to TRBD1. Germline V gene data show CDR1 as SNHLY and CDR2 as FYNNEI. The V segment lost 5 bases and the J segment 2 bases; nucleotides outside the gene matches: 14. The CDR3 runs 19 residues. Full variable domain (remainder filled in from reference TRBV2 and TRBJ1-5): EPEVTQTPSHQVTQMGQEVILRCVPISNHLYFYWYRQILGQKVEFLVSFYNNEISEKSEIFDDQFSVERPDGSNFTLKIRSTKLEDSAMYFCASSLRWEDRGPGNQPQHFGDGTRLSIL.

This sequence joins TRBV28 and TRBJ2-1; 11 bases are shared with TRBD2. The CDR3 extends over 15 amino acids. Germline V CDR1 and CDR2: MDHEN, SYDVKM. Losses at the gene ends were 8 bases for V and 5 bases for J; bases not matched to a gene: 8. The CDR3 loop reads CASSLAGGQDNEQFF. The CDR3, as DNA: TGTGCCAGCTCCTTAGCGGGAGGGCAGGACAATGAGCAGTTCTTC.

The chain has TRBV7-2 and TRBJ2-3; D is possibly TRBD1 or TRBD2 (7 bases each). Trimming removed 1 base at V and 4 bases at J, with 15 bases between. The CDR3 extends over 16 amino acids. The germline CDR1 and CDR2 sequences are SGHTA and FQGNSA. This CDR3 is CASSLVSRGGADTQYF. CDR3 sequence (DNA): TGTGCCAGCAGCTTAGTTTCCAGGGGGGGTGCAGATACGCAGTATTTT.

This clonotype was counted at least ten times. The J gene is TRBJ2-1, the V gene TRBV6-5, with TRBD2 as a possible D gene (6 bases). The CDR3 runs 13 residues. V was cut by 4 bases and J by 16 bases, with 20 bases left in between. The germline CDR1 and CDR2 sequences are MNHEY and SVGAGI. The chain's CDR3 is CASSFYPGESRFF. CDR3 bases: TGTGCCAGCAGTTTCTACCCGGGAGAGAGTAGATTCTTC.

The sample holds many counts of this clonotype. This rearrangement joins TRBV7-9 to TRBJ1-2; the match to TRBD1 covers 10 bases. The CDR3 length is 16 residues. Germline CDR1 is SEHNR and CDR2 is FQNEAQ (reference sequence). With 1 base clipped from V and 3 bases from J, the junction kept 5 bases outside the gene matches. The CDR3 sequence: CASSLGGTGDHYGYTF. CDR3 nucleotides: TGTGCCAGCAGCTTAGGAGGGACAGGGGACCACTATGGCTACACCTTC.

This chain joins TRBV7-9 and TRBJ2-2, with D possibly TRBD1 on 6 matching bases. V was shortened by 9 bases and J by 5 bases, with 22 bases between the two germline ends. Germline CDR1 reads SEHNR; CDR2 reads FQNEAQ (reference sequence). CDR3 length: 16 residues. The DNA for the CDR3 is TGTGCCAGTAGCCTCAGATACAGGGCAGGGACCGGGGAGCTGTTTTTT. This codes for CASSLRYRAGTGELFF.

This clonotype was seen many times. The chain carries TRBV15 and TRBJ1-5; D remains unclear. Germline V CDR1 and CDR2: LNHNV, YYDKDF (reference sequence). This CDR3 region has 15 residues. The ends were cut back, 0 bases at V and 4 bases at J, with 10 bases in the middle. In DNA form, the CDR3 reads TGTGCCACCAGCAGAGAAAGGACCCTGAATCAGCCCCAGCATTTT. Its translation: CATSRERTLNQPQHF.

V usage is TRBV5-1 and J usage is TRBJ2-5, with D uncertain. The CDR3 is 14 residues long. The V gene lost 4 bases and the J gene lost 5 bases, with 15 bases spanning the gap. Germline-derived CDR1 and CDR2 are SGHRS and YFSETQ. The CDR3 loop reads CASSPWVAGETQYF. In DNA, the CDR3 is TGCGCCAGCAGCCCCTGGGTAGCAGGCGAGACCCAGTACTTC.

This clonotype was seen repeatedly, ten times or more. CDR3 amino acids: CASSTPPGTDTQYF. For the CDR3, the DNA is TGCGCCAGCAGCACACCACCGGGCACAGATACGCAGTATTTT. This sequence joins TRBV5-1 and TRBJ2-3; D not certain. There are 14 residues in the CDR3. Looked up from germline, CDR1 is SGHRS and CDR2 is YFSETQ. The germline V and J ends were trimmed by 4 bases and 1 base, with 10 bases remaining between them.

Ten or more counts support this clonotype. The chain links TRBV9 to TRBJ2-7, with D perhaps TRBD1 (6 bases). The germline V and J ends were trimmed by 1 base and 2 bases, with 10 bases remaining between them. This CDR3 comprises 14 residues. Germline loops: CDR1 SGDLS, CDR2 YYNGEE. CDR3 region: CASSVQGIPYEQYF. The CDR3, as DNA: TGTGCCAGCAGCGTACAGGGGATCCCCTACGAGCAGTACTTC.

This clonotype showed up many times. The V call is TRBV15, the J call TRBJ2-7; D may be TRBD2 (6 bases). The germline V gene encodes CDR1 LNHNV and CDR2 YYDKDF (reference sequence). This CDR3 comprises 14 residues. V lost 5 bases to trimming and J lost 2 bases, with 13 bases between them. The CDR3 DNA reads TGTGCCACCAGCGGGCCCGGGACTGCCTACGAGCAGTACTTC. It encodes CATSGPGTAYEQYF.

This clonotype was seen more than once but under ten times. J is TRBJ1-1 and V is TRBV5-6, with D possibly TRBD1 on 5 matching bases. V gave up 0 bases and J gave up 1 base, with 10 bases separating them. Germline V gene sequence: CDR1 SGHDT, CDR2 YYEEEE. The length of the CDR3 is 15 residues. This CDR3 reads CASSLGETANTEAFF. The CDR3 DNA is TGTGCCAGCAGCTTGGGGGAGACAGCGAACACTGAAGCTTTCTTT.

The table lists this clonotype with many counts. The CDR3 sequence is CASSSQGAGYNEQFF. The CDR3 nucleotides read TGTGCCAGCAGCTCACAGGGAGCCGGATACAATGAGCAGTTCTTC. The chain links TRBV7-2 to TRBJ2-1; D perhaps matches TRBD1 (6 bases). V lost 4 bases, J lost 4 bases, and 14 bases lay in between. CDR1 SGHTA and CDR2 FQGNSA come from the germline V gene. The CDR3 spans 15 residues.

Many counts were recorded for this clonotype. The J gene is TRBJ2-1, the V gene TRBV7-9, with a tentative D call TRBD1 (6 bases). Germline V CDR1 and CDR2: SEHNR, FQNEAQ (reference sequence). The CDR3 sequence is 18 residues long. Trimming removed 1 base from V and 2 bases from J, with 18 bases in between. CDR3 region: CASSLGSPSGTTYNEQFF. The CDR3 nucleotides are TGTGCCAGCAGCTTAGGGTCCCCCTCCGGGACAACCTACAATGAGCAGTTCTTC.

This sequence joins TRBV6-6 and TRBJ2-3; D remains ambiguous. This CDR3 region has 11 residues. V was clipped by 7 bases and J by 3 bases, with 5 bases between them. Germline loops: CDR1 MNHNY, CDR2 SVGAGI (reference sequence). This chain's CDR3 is CASIGTDTQYF. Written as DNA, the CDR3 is TGTGCCAGCATCGGAACAGATACGCAGTATTTT.

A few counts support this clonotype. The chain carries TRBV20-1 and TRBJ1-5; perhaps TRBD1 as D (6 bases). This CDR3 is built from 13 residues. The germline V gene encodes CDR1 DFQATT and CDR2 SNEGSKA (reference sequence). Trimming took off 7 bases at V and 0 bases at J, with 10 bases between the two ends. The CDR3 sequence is CSGQDYSNQPQHF. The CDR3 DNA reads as TGCAGTGGACAGGATTATAGCAATCAGCCCCAGCATTTT.

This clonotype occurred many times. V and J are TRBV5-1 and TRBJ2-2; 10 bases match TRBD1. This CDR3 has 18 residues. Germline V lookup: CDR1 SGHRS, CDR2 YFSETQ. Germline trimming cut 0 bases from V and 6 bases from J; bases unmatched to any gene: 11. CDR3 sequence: CASSLGQGAAERAGELFF. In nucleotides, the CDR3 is TGCGCCAGCAGCTTGGGACAGGGGGCCGCAGAGAGGGCCGGGGAGCTGTTTTTT.

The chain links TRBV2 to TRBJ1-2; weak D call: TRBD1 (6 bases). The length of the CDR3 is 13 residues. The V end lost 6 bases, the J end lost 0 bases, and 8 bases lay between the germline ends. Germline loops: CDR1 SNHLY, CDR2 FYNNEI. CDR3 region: CASRQGANYGYTF. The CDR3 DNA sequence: TGTGCCAGCAGACAGGGAGCTAACTATGGCTACACCTTC.

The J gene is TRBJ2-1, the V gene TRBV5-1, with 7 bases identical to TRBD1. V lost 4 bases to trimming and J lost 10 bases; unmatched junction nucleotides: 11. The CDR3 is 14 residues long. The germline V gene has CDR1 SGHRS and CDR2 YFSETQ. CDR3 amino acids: CASSVSQGGGEQFF. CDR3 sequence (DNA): TGCGCCAGCAGCGTATCCCAAGGGGGCGGGGAGCAGTTCTTC.

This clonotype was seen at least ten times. The DNA for the CDR3 is TGTGCCACCAGCAGGGCAGGGTTGAACACTGAAGCTTTCTTT. This sequence encodes CATSRAGLNTEAFF. The V gene is TRBV15, the J gene TRBJ1-1, with a possible D match to TRBD1 (5 bases). Germline V gives CDR1 LNHNV, CDR2 YYDKDF (reference sequence). The CDR3 runs to 14 residues. Trimming removed 3 bases from V and 0 bases from J, with 8 bases in between.

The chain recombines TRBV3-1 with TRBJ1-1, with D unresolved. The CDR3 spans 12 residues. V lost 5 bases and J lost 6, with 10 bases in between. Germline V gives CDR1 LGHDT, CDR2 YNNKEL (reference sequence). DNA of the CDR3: TGTGCCAGCAGCGACCGGCGGGCTGAAGCTTTCTTT. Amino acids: CASSDRRAEAFF. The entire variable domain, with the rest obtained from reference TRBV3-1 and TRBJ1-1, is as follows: DTAVSQTPKYLVTQMGNDKSIKCEQNLGHDTMYWYKQDSKKFLKIMFSYNNKELIINETVPNRFSPKSPDKAHLNLHINSLELGDSAVYFCASSDRRAEAFFGQGTRLTVV.